This T cell receptor (beta chain) stems from a study of T cell changes during pregnancy in multiple sclerosis. Clones were read by immunoSEQ multiplex PCR, and TCRdb kept only the in-frame ones, dropping some. The table includes about 70,000 clones, around nine tenths detected once. From germline, CDR1 is SGHVS and CDR2 FQNEAQ. Deletions cut 3 bases from V and 0 bases from J, with 9 bases between. CDR3 length equals 14 residues. Sequencing was performed on peripheral blood, taken in the third trimester of pregnancy. V usage is TRBV7-8 and J usage is TRBJ2-7; no clear D gene. The receptor was derived from a female donor in good health, enrolled as a control in a pregnancy study. The CDR3 spells CASSLGFVSYEQYF. CDR3 coding DNA: TGTGCCAGCAGCTTGGGCTTCGTCTCCTACGAGCAGTACTTC.